Following are 8 T cell receptor beta chains from one sample sequenced in a study of shared clonotypes between healthy human individuals. The method was immunoSEQ multiplex PCR; TCRdb's version includes in-frame clones alone and lacks a portion of them. There are about 1.1 million clones in the sample; about 80% occur only once, and 0.5% to 0.6% lies in the top ten. What was sequenced was memory CD4+ T cells from PBMCs. Subset here: CD45RA-negative fraction. Every receptor here comes from a man between 18 and 35 years old in good health. Some clones in this sample may be carry-over from other donors' samples.

This chain uses TRBV12-2 with TRBJ2-1; TRBD2 was called by the table and not checked on the DNA. TRBV12-2 is termed a pseudogene. CDR3 length equals 15 residues. This chain's CDR3 is CASRGLAGDVNEQFF. DNA of the CDR3: TGTGCAAGTCGCGGATTAGCGGGAGACGTCAATGAGCAGTTCTTC.

The chain joins TRBV15 to TRBJ1-1, with D hard to call. The CDR3 has 13 amino acids. The ends were cut back, 6 bases at V and 8 bases at J, with 16 bases in the middle. Per the germline V gene, CDR1 is LNHNV and CDR2 is YYDKDF (reference sequence). DNA of the CDR3: TGTGCCACCAGTTCATTACAGATATCCGAAGCTTTCTTT. Its translation is CATSSLQISEAFF. The full variable domain, in which reference TRBV15 and TRBJ1-1 provide the parts outside the CDR3, is DAMVIQNPRYQVTQFGKPVTLSCSQTLNHNVMYWYQQKSSQAPKLLFHYYDKDFNNEADTPDNFQSRRPNTSFCFLDIRSPGLGDTAMYLCATSSLQISEAFFGQGTRLTVV.

V usage is TRBV28 and J usage is TRBJ1-2; D is possibly TRBD1 (5 bases). The CDR3 is 15 amino acids. The germline gives CDR1 MDHEN, CDR2 SYDVKM. Trimming took off 8 bases at V and 8 bases at J, with 24 bases between the two ends. CDR3 region: CASFVLGPTGGGYTF. CDR3 nucleotides: TGTGCCAGCTTCGTTTTGGGACCCACTGGGGGGGGCTACACCTTC.

Turning to this clone: This may be a read error: a much more frequent sequence differs by one nucleotide. In the same sample, other DNA sequences code for this CDR3. This CDR3 is CASSRTGGFYEQYF. The CDR3 DNA follows: TGTGCCAGCAGCCGGACAGGGGGCTTCTACGAGCAGTACTTC. The V call is TRBV27, the J call TRBJ2-7, with TRBD1 matching over 11 bases. The CDR3 extends over 14 amino acids. CDR1 and CDR2 (germline): MNHEY, SMNVEV (reference sequence). The V segment lost 6 bases and the J segment 3 bases; nucleotides outside the gene matches: 4.

This chain joins TRBV7-9 and TRBJ1-2, with D perhaps matching TRBD1 (6 bases). Trimming pared 5 bases from V and 2 bases from J, leaving 15 bases between. CDR3 length: 15 amino acids. Germline assignment: CDR1 SEHNR and CDR2 FQNEAQ (reference sequence). The CDR3 reads CASSPQGSTNYGYTF. CDR3 coding DNA: TGTGCCAGCAGCCCACAGGGATCAACGAACTATGGCTACACCTTC.

The chain's CDR3 is CASSLFRVGNEQFF. The CDR3, as DNA: TGTGCCAGCAGTTTATTCCGGGTAGGCAATGAGCAGTTCTTC. The chain has TRBV28 and TRBJ2-1; D is ambiguous. Per germline, CDR1 MDHEN and CDR2 SYDVKM. V was pared by 1 base and J by 6 bases, with 10 bases between. This CDR3 comprises 14 residues.

With respect to this clone: A clone one base away is much larger, so this may be a read error. The chain combines TRBV7-3 with TRBJ1-1; perhaps TRBD1 as D (5 bases). Trimming took off 5 bases at V and 0 bases at J, with 7 bases between the two ends. This CDR3 spans 13 amino acids. Germline-derived CDR1 and CDR2 are SGHTA and FQGTGA. CDR3 amino acids: CASSRQMNTEAFF. CDR3 in DNA: TGTGCCAGCAGCCGACAGATGAACACTGAAGCTTTCTTT. Drawing the rest from reference TRBV7-3 and TRBJ1-1, the complete variable domain is GAGVSQTPSNKVTEKGKYVELRCDPISGHTALYWYRQSLGQGPEFLIYFQGTGAADDSGLPNDRFFAVRPEGSVSTLKIQRTERGDSAVYLCASSRQMNTEAFFGQGTRLTVV.

The rearrangement joins TRBV7-8 to TRBJ1-2, with 8 bases aligning to TRBD1. CDR3 length: 13 residues. V was clipped by 3 bases and J by 5 bases; unmatched bases: 2. CDR1 SGHVS and CDR2 FQNEAQ come from the germline V gene. Here the CDR3 reads CASSFRTGYGYTF. The CDR3 coding sequence is TGTGCCAGCAGCTTTAGGACAGGGTATGGCTACACCTTC.